Sequencing of this T cell receptor beta chain was carried out in a study of blood T cells in healthy people across ages. Each sample provided at least 6 micrograms of extracted total RNA. The germline V gene encodes CDR1 SGHVS and CDR2 FQNEAQ. There are 14 residues in the CDR3. A note on this clonotype: Sequence at one end of the junction differs from germline and may be a read error.

A sample-barcoded 5' primer and a J-beta primer mix were used in a second PCR of roughly 6 to 11 cycles. TCRdb fed the 5' RACE reads into MiXCR, producing one record per CDR3 protein. Among approximately 850,000 distinct CDR3 sequences listed, around 43% were seen once. This TCR was sampled from a man aged 60 to 75 in good health. The chain employs TRBV7-8 and TRBJ2-3; 7 nucleotides line up with TRBD1. The sequenced material came from blood. As DNA, the CDR3 is TGTGCCAGCAGCACGGCGAGACAGGGCTACGAGCAGTACTTT. Residues: CASSTARQGYEQYF.